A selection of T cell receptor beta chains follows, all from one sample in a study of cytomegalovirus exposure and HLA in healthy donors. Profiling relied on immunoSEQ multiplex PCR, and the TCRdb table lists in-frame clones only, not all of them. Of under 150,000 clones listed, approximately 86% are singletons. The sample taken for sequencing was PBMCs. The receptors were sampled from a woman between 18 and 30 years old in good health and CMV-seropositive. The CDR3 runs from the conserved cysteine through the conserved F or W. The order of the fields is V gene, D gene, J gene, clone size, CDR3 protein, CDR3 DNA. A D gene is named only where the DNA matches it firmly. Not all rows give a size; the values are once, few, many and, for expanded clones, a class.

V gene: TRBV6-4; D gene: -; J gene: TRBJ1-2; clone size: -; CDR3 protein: CASTQKRTTCDYGYTF; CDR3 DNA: TGTGCCAGCACTCAGAAGAGGACAACATGCGACTATGGCTACACCTTC
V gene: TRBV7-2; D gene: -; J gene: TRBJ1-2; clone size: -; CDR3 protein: CASSRGVGGGYTF; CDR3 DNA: TGTGCCAGCAGTCGTGGAGTAGGGGGTGGCTACACCTTC
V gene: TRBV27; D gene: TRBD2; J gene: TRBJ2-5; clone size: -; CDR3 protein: CASSLRSGRAETQYF; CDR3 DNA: TGTGCCAGCAGTTTACGGTCGGGGAGGGCAGAGACCCAGTACTTC
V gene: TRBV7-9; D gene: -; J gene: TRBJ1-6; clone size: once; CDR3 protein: CASSLAPVNSPLHF; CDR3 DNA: TGTGCCAGCAGCTTAGCTCCTGTAAATTCACCCCTCCACTTT
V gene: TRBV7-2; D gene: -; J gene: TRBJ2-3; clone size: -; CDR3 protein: CASSLVGGFSTDTQYF; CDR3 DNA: TGTGCCAGCAGCTTAGTCGGCGGCTTTAGCACAGATACGCAGTATTTT
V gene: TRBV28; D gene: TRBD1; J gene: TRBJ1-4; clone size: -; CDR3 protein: CASSLGFGTGGEKLFF; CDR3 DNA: TGTGCCAGCAGTTTAGGATTCGGGACAGGGGGAGAAAAACTGTTTTTT
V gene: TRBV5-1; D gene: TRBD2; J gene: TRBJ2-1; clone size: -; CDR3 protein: CASSLLAGVNNEQFF; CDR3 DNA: TGCGCCAGCAGCTTGCTAGCGGGGGTAAACAATGAGCAGTTCTTC
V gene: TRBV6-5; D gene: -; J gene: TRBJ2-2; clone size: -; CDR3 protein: CASKRGGDTGELFF; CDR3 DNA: TGTGCCAGCAAAAGGGGGGGAGACACCGGGGAGCTGTTTTTT
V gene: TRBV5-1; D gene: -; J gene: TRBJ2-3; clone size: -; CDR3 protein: CASSTPRAGSLGGTDTQYF; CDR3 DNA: TGCGCCAGCAGCACCCCCCGAGCGGGTTCCTTGGGCGGCACAGATACGCAGTATTTT
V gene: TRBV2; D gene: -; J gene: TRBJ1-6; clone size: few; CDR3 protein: CASSRGQNSPLHF; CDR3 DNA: TGTGCCAGCAGCCGCGGACAGAATTCACCCCTCCACTTT
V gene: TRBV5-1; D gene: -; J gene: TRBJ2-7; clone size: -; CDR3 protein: CASSLTSPYEQYF; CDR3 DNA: TGCGCCAGCAGCCTGACTAGTCCCTACGAGCAGTACTTC
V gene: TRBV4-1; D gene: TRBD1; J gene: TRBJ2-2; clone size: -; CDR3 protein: CASSQVLDRENTGELFF; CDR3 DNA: TGCGCCAGCAGCCAAGTCCTGGACAGGGAGAACACCGGGGAGCTGTTTTTT
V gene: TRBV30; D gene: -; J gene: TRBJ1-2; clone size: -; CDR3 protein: CAWSVSSGYTF; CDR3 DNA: TGTGCCTGGAGTGTATCTAGTGGCTACACCTTC
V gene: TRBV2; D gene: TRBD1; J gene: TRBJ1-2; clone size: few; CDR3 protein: CASREGQIYGYTF; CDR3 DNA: TGTGCCAGCAGGGAGGGACAGATCTATGGCTACACCTTC
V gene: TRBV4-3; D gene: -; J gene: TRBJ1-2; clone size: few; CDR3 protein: CASSQVRQSAYGYTF; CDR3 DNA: TGCGCCAGCAGCCAAGTGAGACAGTCAGCATATGGCTACACCTTC
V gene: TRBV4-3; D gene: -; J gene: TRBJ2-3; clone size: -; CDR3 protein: CASSQNSLRDTQYF; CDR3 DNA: TGCGCCAGCAGCCAAAATAGCCTGAGGGATACGCAGTATTTT
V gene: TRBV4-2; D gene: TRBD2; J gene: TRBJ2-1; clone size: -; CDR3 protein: CASSRGEAGEGNEQFF; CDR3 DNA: TGTGCCAGCAGCCGAGGTGAAGCGGGAGAGGGCAATGAGCAGTTCTTC
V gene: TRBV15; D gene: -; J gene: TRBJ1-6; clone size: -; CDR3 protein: CATSRDRGSNSPLHF; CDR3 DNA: TGTGCCACCAGCAGAGATCGGGGGTCGAATTCACCCCTCCACTTT
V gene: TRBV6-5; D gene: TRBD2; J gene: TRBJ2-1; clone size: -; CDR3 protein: CASSYAGGVPYNEQFF; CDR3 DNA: TGTGCCAGCAGCTACGCGGGGGGAGTTCCTTACAATGAGCAGTTCTTC
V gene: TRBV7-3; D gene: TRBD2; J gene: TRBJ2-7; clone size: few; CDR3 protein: CASSLRGAGGPYEQYF; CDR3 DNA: TGTGCCAGCAGCTTAAGAGGGGCGGGAGGGCCTTACGAGCAGTACTTC
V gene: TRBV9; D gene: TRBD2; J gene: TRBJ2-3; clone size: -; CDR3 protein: CASSPIAGGLDTQYF; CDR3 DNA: TGTGCCAGCAGCCCAATAGCGGGGGGGCTTGATACGCAGTATTTT
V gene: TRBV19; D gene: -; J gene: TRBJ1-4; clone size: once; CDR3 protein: CASSTVESTNEKLFF; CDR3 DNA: TGTGCCAGTAGTACGGTAGAGTCAACTAATGAAAAACTGTTTTTT